What follows are 10 T cell receptor beta chains derived from one specimen sequenced in a study of blood T cells in healthy people across ages. A second roughly 6 to 11 cycle PCR used barcoded and J-beta primers. TCRdb itself ran the 5' RACE reads through MiXCR, one entry per CDR3 protein. This table has roughly 1,300,000 distinct CDR3 sequences, 45% to 70% appearing once. The sequencing sample was made of blood. These receptors all stem from a man aged 18 to 29 in good health.

This clonotype was detected only a few times. V is TRBV20-1 and J is TRBJ2-4; D is ambiguous. CDR1 DFQATT and CDR2 SNEGSKA come from the germline V gene (reference sequence). This CDR3 is 14 amino acids long. The V gene lost 6 bases and the J gene lost 8 bases, with 20 bases spanning the gap. The DNA of the CDR3 is TGCAGTGCCCCGGGCGCGAGTATTAGAGACATTCAGTACTTC. Translation: CSAPGASIRDIQYF.

The chain joins TRBV21-1 to TRBJ1-1; TRBD1, the table's D call, was not compared with the DNA. TRBV21-1 is a pseudogene locus. The CDR3 loop spans 14 amino acids. The CDR3 protein is CASSTKQGATEAFF. The CDR3 DNA sequence: TGTGCCAGCAGCACGAAACAGGGGGCCACTGAAGCTTTCTTT.

This clonotype has just a few counts. The CDR3 is CSATTPTNNEQFF. The CDR3 coding sequence is TGCAGCGCCACAACGCCTACTAACAATGAGCAGTTCTTC. This chain joins TRBV29-1 and TRBJ2-1; D uncertain. V was clipped by 7 bases and J by 5 bases, with 15 bases between them. CDR1 is SQVTM and CDR2 is ANQGSEA in the germline V gene. This CDR3 has 13 residues.

The rearrangement links TRBV20-1 to TRBJ2-4; possible D gene TRBD2, 5 bases. Germline-derived CDR1 and CDR2 are DFQATT and SNEGSKA (reference sequence). Trimming stripped 5 bases from V and 1 base from J, with 18 bases between. The CDR3 sequence is 16 residues long. The CDR3: CSAPVPPSGAKNIQYF. The DNA for the CDR3 is TGCAGTGCTCCGGTCCCTCCGTCGGGGGCCAAAAACATTCAGTACTTC.

The chain uses TRBV4-1 and TRBJ2-7; tentatively, D is TRBD1 or TRBD2 (6 bases each). V was pared by 5 bases and J by 6 bases, with 17 bases between. This CDR3 has 14 residues. CDR1 and CDR2 from the germline V gene are MGHRA and YSYEKL. The CDR3 loop is CASSAQRGAVEQYF. In DNA, the CDR3 is TGCGCCAGCAGCGCCCAAAGGGGGGCCGTCGAGCAGTACTTC.

The chain joins TRBV5-1 to TRBJ1-6; D gene uncertain. Trimming stripped 0 bases from V and 9 bases from J, with 7 bases between. The CDR3 spans 13 residues. CDR1 and CDR2 from the germline V gene are SGHRS and YFSETQ. CDR3 nucleotide sequence: TGCGCCAGCAGCTTGGCCCTGGCTTCACCCCTCCACTTT. As protein: CASSLALASPLHF. The variable domain in full, completed from reference TRBV5-1 and TRBJ1-6, reads KAGVTQTPRYLIKTRGQQVTLSCSPISGHRSVSWYQQTPGQGLQFLFEYFSETQRNKGNFPGRFSGRQFSNSRSEMNVSTLELGDSALYLCASSLALASPLHFGNGTRLTVT.

This clonotype occurred a few times. V gene TRBV4-1 combines with J gene TRBJ2-7, with 7 bases that match TRBD1. V was pared by 5 bases and J by 2 bases, with 6 bases of the junction left unmatched. Per the germline V gene, CDR1 is MGHRA and CDR2 is YSYEKL. The CDR3 extends over 14 amino acids. CDR3: CASSDWDRPYEQYF. The CDR3 DNA reads TGCGCCAGCAGCGACTGGGACAGACCCTACGAGCAGTACTTC.

The J gene is TRBJ2-7, the V gene TRBV20-1, with a tentative D call TRBD1 (6 bases). The germline CDR1 and CDR2 sequences are DFQATT and SNEGSKA (reference sequence). V was pared by 6 bases and J by 1 base, with 10 bases between. The CDR3 contains 12 residues. The CDR3 loop is CSAADRSYEQYF. In nucleotides, the CDR3 is TGCAGTGCAGCGGACAGATCCTACGAGCAGTACTTC.

The chain recombines TRBV4-1 with TRBJ2-1, with no clear D. CDR3 length: 15 amino acids. Germline V gene data show CDR1 as MGHRA and CDR2 as YSYEKL. V lost 1 base, J lost 6 bases, and 13 bases lay in between. Here the CDR3 DNA reads TGCGCCAGCAGCCAAGTGGCCCTGCTAGGCAATGAGCAGTTCTTC. As protein: CASSQVALLGNEQFF.

The V gene is TRBV7-2, the J gene TRBJ2-5, with 9 nucleotides matching TRBD1. This CDR3 comprises 18 residues. In germline, CDR1 is SGHTA, CDR2 FQGNSA. J was trimmed by 3 bases and V by 4 bases; bases with no gene match: 15. The CDR3 DNA follows: TGTGCCAGCAGCTCATCCCGGAGACAGGGGGTTGTCGAAGAGACCCAGTACTTC. Translation: CASSSSRRQGVVEETQYF.